This TCR beta chain was found in a study of radiation and T cells in renal cell carcinoma. The germline CDR1 and CDR2 sequences are MNHNY and SVGAGI (reference sequence). The V end was cut by 5 bases, the J end by 4 bases, with 14 bases between. The CDR3 is 14 amino acids. This clone was counted between two and nine times. Noted treatment: 15 Gy SBRT to primary tumor, nephrectomy 4 weeks later. Nephrectomy followed 15 Gy stereotactic body radiation by 4 weeks. Profiling relied on immunoSEQ multiplex PCR, and the TCRdb table lists in-frame clones only, not all of them. The data hold 15,000 or so clones, with 50% observed a single time.

The V call is TRBV6-6, the J call TRBJ2-5; maybe TRBD2 (6 bases). The clonotype originates from a woman in her sixties with renal cell carcinoma. The sample consisted of tumor tissue, taken from a patient whose treatment included radiotherapy and nephrectomy. The DNA of the CDR3 is TGTGCCAGCAGTCCGACACCCGGGGGAGAGACCCAGTACTTC. Its protein product is CASSPTPGGETQYF.